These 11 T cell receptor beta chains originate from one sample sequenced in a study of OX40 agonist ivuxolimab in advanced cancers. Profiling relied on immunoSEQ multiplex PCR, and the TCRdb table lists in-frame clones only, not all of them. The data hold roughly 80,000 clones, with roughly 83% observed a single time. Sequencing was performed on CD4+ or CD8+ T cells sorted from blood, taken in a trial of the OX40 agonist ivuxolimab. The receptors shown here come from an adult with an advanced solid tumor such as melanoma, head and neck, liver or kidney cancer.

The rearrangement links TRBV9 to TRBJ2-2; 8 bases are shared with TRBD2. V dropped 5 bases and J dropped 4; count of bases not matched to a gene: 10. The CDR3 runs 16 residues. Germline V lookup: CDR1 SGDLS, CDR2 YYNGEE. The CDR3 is CASREDDREGTGELFF. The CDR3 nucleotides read TGTGCCAGCAGAGAGGACGACCGGGAGGGCACCGGGGAGCTGTTTTTT.

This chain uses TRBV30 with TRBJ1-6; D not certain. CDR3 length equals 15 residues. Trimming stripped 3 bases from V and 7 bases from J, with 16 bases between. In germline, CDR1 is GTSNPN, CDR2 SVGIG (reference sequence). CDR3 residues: CAWRLSGWSNSPLHF. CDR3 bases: TGTGCCTGGAGGCTCAGCGGTTGGTCCAATTCACCCCTCCACTTT.

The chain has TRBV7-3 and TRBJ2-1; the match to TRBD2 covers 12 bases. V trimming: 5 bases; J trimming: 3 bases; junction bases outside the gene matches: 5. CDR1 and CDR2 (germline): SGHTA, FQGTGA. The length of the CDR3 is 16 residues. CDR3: CASSRGLAGLYNEQFF. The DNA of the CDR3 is TGTGCCAGCAGCAGAGGACTAGCGGGGCTCTACAATGAGCAGTTCTTC.

CDR3 residues: CASSTGQGNTIYF. The CDR3 coding sequence is TGTGCCAGCAGCACGGGACAGGGCAACACCATATATTTT. The chain combines TRBV7-2 with TRBJ1-3, with 9 positions matching TRBD1. Germline V gives CDR1 SGHTA, CDR2 FQGNSA. The CDR3 length is 13 residues. Germline trimming cut 5 bases from V and 7 bases from J; bases unmatched to any gene: 3.

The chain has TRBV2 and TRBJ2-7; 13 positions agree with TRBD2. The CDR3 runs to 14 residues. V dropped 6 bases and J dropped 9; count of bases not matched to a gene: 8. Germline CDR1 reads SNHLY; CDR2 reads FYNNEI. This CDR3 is CASRGTSGASPQYF. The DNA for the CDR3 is TGTGCCAGCAGGGGGACTAGCGGGGCCTCTCCGCAGTACTTC.

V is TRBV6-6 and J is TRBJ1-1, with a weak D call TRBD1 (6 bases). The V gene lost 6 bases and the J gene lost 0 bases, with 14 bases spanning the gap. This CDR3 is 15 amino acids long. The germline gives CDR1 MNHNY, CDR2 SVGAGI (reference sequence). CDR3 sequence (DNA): TGTGCCAGCAGGCGAGGGGGGAACATGAACACTGAAGCTTTCTTT. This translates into CASRRGGNMNTEAFF.

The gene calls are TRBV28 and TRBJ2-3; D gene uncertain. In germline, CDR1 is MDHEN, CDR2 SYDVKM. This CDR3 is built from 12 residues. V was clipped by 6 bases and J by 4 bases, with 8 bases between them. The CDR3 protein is CASSRLADTQYF. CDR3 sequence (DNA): TGTGCCAGCAGCCGATTAGCAGATACGCAGTATTTT.

CDR3 residues: CASSTTDTQYF. CDR3 nucleotides: TGTGCCAGCAGTACCACAGATACGCAGTATTTT. The V call is TRBV27, the J call TRBJ2-3; D is unresolved. CDR3 length: 11 amino acids. Looked up from germline, CDR1 is MNHEY and CDR2 is SMNVEV (reference sequence). V was trimmed by 5 bases and J by 2 bases, leaving 2 bases between them.

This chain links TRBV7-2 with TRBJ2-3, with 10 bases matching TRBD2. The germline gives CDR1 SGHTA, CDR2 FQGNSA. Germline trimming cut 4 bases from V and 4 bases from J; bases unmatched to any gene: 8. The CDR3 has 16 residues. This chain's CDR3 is CASSYYLAGVADTQYF. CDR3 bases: TGTGCCAGCAGCTACTACCTAGCGGGAGTGGCAGATACGCAGTATTTT.

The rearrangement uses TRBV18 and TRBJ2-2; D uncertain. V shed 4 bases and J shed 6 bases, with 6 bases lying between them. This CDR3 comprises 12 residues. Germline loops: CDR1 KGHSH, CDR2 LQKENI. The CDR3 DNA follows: TGTGCCAGCTCACGGGGTTCCGGGGAGCTGTTTTTT. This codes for CASSRGSGELFF.

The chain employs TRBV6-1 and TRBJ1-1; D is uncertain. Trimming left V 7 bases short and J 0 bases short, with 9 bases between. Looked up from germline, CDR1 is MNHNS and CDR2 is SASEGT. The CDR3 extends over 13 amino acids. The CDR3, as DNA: TGTGCCAGCATGGTAGACATGAACACTGAAGCTTTCTTT. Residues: CASMVDMNTEAFF.